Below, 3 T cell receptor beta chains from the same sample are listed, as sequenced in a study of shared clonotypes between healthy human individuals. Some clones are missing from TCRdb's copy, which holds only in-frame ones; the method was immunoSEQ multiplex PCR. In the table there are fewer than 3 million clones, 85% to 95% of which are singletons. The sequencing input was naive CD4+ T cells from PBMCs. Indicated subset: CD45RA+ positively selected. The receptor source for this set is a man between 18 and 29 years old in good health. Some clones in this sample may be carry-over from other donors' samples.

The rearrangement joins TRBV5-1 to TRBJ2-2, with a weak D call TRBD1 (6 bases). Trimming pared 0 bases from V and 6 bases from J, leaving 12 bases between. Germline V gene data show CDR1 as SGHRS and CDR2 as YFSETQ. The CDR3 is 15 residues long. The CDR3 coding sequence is TGCGCCAGCAGCTTGGACAGGGTGAGGGCCGGGGAGCTGTTTTTT. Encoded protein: CASSLDRVRAGELFF.

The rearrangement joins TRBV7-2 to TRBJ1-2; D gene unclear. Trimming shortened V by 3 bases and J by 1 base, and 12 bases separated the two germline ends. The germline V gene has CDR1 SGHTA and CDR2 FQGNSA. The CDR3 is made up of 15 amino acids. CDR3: CASSFSGSLNYGYTF. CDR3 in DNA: TGTGCCAGCAGCTTTTCCGGGTCACTTAACTATGGCTACACCTTC.

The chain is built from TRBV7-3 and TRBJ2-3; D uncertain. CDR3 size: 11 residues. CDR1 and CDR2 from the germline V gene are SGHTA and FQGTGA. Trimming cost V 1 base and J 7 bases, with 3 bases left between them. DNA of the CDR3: TGTGCCAGCAGCTTAAAGCATACGCAGTATTTT. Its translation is CASSLKHTQYF.